The source of this T cell receptor beta chain is a study of PD-L1 blockade in urothelial cancer. Profiled with immunoSEQ multiplex PCR; TCRdb holds only in-frame clones, not every one. The sample contains fewer than 45,000 clones, about 83% of which appear only once. The CDR3 has 15 residues. Germline values: CDR1 SGHTA, CDR2 FQGNSA. Trimming stripped 1 base from V and 8 bases from J, with 17 bases between. The genes are TRBV7-2 and TRBJ1-2, with D perhaps TRBD1 (6 bases). The TCR was taken from a man between 60 and 70 years old with urothelial cancer. The sample was PBMCs, taken around atezolizumab (anti-PD-L1) treatment. The CDR3 is CASSLGNGQIRGYTF. CDR3 coding DNA: TGTGCCAGCAGCTTAGGGAACGGACAGATTAGAGGCTACACCTTC.